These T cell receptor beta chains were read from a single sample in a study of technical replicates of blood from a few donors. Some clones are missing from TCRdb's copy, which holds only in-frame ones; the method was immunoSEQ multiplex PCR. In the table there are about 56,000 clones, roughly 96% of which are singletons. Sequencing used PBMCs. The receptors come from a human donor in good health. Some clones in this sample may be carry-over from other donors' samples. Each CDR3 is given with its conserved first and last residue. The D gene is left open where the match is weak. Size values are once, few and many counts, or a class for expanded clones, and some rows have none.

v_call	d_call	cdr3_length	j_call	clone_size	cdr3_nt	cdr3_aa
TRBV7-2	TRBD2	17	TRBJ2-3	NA	TGTGCCAGCAGCTTCTCTTTGGTAGCGGGGCGGGCTGATACGCAGTATTTT	CASSFSLVAGRADTQYF
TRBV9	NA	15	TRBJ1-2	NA	TGTGCCAGCACTAACGGAGGGAGGGGCCATCTTGGCTACACCTTC	CASTNGGRGHLGYTF
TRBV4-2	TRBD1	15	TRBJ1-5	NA	TGTGCCAGCAGCCAAGGACAGGGAAGCAATCAGCCCCAGCATTTT	CASSQGQGSNQPQHF
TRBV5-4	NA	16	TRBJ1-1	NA	TGTGCCAGCAGCCCCCCACCCAGGGCTTCAGGCACTGAAGCTTTCTTT	CASSPPPRASGTEAFF
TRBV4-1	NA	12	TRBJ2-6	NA	TGCGCCAGCAGCCAAGATAGCTACGTCCTGACTTTC	CASSQDSYVLTF
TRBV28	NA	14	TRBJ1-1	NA	TGTGCCAGCAGTGGGGCGGGGGCGGCCCTTGAAGCTTTCTTT	CASSGAGAALEAFF
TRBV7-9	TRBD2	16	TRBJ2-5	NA	TGTGCCAGCAGCTATCTGGGACTAGCGGAAATAGAGACCCAGTACTTC	CASSYLGLAEIETQYF
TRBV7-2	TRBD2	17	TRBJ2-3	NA	TGTGCCAGCAGCCTGGGGGGTTTCGGGGGGGACACAGATACGCAGTATTTT	CASSLGGFGGDTDTQYF
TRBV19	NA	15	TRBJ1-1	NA	TGTGCCAGTAGTAGTCCAAGGACTGGGTACACTGAAGCTTTCTTT	CASSSPRTGYTEAFF
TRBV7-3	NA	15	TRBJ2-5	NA	TGTGCCAGCAGCTTACTGCCGGGGCAGGGAGGGACCCAGTACTTC	CASSLLPGQGGTQYF
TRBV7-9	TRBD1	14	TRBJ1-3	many	TGTGCCAGCAGCTGGGGACAGACGGGAAACACCATATATTTT	CASSWGQTGNTIYF
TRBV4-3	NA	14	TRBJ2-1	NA	TGCGCCAGCAGCCAAGTCGGGTCCCCGAGTGAGCAGTTCTTC	CASSQVGSPSEQFF
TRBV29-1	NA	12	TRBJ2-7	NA	TGCAGCGTTGAAGATTCAGGCCACGAGCAGTACTTC	CSVEDSGHEQYF
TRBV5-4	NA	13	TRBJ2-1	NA	TGTGCCAGCACGGAGGGAAACTACAATGAGCAGTTCTTC	CASTEGNYNEQFF
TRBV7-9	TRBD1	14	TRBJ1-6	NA	TGTGCCAGCAGATACAGGGGGTATAATTCACCCCTCCACTTT	CASRYRGYNSPLHF
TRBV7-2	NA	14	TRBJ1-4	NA	TGTGCCAGCAGCACGGGAGACCTTAATGAAAAACTGTTTTTT	CASSTGDLNEKLFF
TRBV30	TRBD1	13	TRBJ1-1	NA	TGTGCCTGGACGACAGGGATGGACACTGAAGCTTTCTTT	CAWTTGMDTEAFF
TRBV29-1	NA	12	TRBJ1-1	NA	TGCAGCGCTGAGGACAGGAACACTGAAGCTTTCTTT	CSAEDRNTEAFF
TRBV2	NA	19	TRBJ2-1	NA	TGTGCCAGCAAGAGAAGGCTAGCCTACGACCCAAGCTCCTACAATGAGCAGTTCTTC	CASKRRLAYDPSSYNEQFF
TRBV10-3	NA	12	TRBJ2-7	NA	TGTGCCATCTCATCTAATCTCTACGAGCAGTACTTC	CAISSNLYEQYF
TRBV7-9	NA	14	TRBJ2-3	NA	TGTGCCAGCAGCTTAAACGCGGTCCCAGATACGCAGTATTTT	CASSLNAVPDTQYF
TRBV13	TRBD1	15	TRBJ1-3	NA	TGTGCCAGCAGCTCGGGGGACAGAGCGGGAAACACCATATATTTT	CASSSGDRAGNTIYF
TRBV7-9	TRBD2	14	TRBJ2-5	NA	TGTGCCAGCAGCGCGGCGGGGGGAGGGGAGACCCAGTACTTC	CASSAAGGGETQYF
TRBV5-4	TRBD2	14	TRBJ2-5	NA	TGTGCCAGCAGCGAGGGACTAGCGTTGGAGACCCAGTACTTC	CASSEGLALETQYF
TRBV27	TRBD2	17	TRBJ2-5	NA	TGTGCCAGCAGTTGGACTAGCGGGGGACATTACCAAGAGACCCAGTACTTC	CASSWTSGGHYQETQYF
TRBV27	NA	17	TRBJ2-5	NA	TGTGCCAGCAGTTTAGCCCCCCCGAGCTGGGGCGGAGAGACCCAGTACTTC	CASSLAPPSWGGETQYF
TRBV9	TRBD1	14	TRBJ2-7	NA	TGTGCCAGCAGCGCCAGGGACAGGGACTACGAGCAGTACTTC	CASSARDRDYEQYF
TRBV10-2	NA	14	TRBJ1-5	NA	TGCGCCAGCAGCCCGACAGTGAGCAATCAGCCCCAGCATTTT	CASSPTVSNQPQHF
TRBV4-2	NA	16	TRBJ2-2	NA	TGTGCCAGCAGCCAAGAGGGCAGGTCGAACACCGGGGAGCTGTTTTTT	CASSQEGRSNTGELFF
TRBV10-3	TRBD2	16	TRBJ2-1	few	TGTGCCAACGCAGACGGCTGGGGGGAGGGCAGTAATGAGCAGTTCTTC	CANADGWGEGSNEQFF
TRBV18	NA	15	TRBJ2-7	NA	TGTGCCAGCTCACAAGGTCAAGGCAGCGGCTACGAGCAGTACTTC	CASSQGQGSGYEQYF
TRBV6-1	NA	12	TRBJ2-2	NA	TGTGCCAGCAGTCCCCTTGCCGGGGAGCTGTTTTTT	CASSPLAGELFF
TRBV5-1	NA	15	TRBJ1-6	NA	TGCGCCAGCAGCTTGGGGGGGGACTATAATTCACCCCTCCACTTT	CASSLGGDYNSPLHF
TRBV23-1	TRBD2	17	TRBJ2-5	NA	TGCGCCAGCAGTCACACCGGGAGGACGAGCGAAGGAGAGACCCAGTACTTC	CASSHTGRTSEGETQYF
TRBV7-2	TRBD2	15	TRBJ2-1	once	TGTGCCAGCAGCTTCTCTAGCGGGATTTACAATGAGCAGTTCTTC	CASSFSSGIYNEQFF
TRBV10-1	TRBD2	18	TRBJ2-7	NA	TGCGCCAGCAGTGAGGTATGGGGAAAGCGGGGGGGCAGGTACGAGCAGTACTTC	CASSEVWGKRGGRYEQYF
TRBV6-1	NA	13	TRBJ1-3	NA	TGTGCCAGCTTGGCCAGCTCTGGAAACACCATATATTTT	CASLASSGNTIYF
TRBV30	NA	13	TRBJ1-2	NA	TGTGCCTGGAGTGAGGGCACTAGCTATGGCTACACCTTC	CAWSEGTSYGYTF
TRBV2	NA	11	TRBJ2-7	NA	TGTGCCAGCAGTCGTATCTACGAGCAGTACTTC	CASSRIYEQYF
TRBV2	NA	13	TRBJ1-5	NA	TGTGCCAGCTCATGGGGGGGCGATCAGCCCCAGCATTTT	CASSWGGDQPQHF
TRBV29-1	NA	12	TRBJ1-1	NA	TGCAGCGTTGACAGGGATGGCACTGAAGCTTTCTTT	CSVDRDGTEAFF
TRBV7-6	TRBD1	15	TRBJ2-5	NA	TGTGCCAGCAGCTTTACCCAGGGGGCCCAAGAGACCCAGTACTTC	CASSFTQGAQETQYF
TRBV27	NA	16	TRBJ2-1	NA	TGTGCCAGCAGTTTATCCGGTAGAAGCTCCTACAATGAGCAGTTCTTC	CASSLSGRSSYNEQFF
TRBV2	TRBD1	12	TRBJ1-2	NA	TGTGCCAGCAAAAACAGGGGTCATGGCTACACCTTC	CASKNRGHGYTF
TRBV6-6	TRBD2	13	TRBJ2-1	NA	TGTGCCAGCACGGGACTAGCGGGGAGTGAGCAGTTCTTC	CASTGLAGSEQFF
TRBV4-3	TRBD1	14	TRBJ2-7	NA	TGCGCCAGCAGCCGAGGGACAGGGGCCTACGAGCAGTACTTC	CASSRGTGAYEQYF
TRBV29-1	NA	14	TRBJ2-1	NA	TGCAGCGTAACACTAGCACAGGACTACAATGAGCAGTTCTTC	CSVTLAQDYNEQFF
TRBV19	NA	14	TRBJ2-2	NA	TGTGCCAGTAGTACAGGACAGACCACCGGGGAGCTGTTTTTT	CASSTGQTTGELFF
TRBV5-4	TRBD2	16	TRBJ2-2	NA	TGTGCCAGCAGCTTGGGGGGGGGAACGAACACCGGGGAGCTGTTTTTT	CASSLGGGTNTGELFF
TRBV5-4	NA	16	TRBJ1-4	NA	TGTGCCAGCAGCCTGGATGCGGTTACAACTAATGAAAAACTGTTTTTT	CASSLDAVTTNEKLFF
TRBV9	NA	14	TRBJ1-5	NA	TGTGCCAGCAGCGCCGAGGGGGGGGGCAAGCCCCAGCATTTT	CASSAEGGGKPQHF
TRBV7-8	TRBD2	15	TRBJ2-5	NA	TGTGCCAGCAGCTTGGGACTAGCGGTCCAAGAGACCCAGTACTTC	CASSLGLAVQETQYF
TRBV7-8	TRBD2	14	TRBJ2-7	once	TGTGCCAGCAGCCCAGGGACTAGCGGATACGAGCAGTACTTC	CASSPGTSGYEQYF